Listed below are T cell receptor beta chains from one sample, sequenced in a study of blood T cell repertoires in COVID-19. Clones were sequenced by immunoSEQ multiplex PCR, and TCRdb holds only the in-frame ones, with some missing. The profile shows about 120,000 clones, approximately 82% of them singletons. The source material was peripheral blood. Every receptor here comes from a man in his 70s with active or convalescent COVID-19. Both conserved end residues are part of each CDR3. D genes are given only for firm matches. Size values are once, few and many counts, or a class for expanded clones, and some rows have none.

. | TRBJ2-1 | TRBV6-5 | . | CASRGGQSYNEQFF | TGTGCCAGCAGGGGGGGGCAGTCCTACAATGAGCAGTTCTTC
TRBD1 | TRBJ2-2 | TRBV5-4 | . | CASSLRQGDTGELFF | TGTGCCAGCAGCTTGCGGCAGGGGGACACCGGGGAGCTGTTTTTT
. | TRBJ2-5 | TRBV29-1 | . | CSCGGTAFQETQYF | TGCAGCTGCGGCGGGACAGCGTTCCAAGAGACCCAGTACTTC
TRBD2 | TRBJ2-1 | TRBV4-1 | . | CASSQDGGGTYNEQFF | TGCGCCAGCAGCCAAGATGGGGGAGGGACCTACAATGAGCAGTTCTTC
TRBD2 | TRBJ2-2 | TRBV10-3 | . | CAISLTSGASFGELFF | TGTGCCATCAGCCTGACTAGCGGGGCTTCGTTCGGGGAGCTGTTTTTT
. | TRBJ2-3 | TRBV6-5 | once | CASTAGFIQYF | TGTGCCAGCACCGCAGGGTTTATTCAGTATTTT
. | TRBJ1-3 | TRBV6-5 | . | CASSLDSGNTIYF | TGTGCCAGCAGCCTGGACAGCGGAAACACCATATATTTT
TRBD2 | TRBJ2-5 | TRBV7-2 | . | CASSSLLAVGIGETQYF | TGTGCCAGCAGCTCCTTACTAGCGGTGGGGATAGGGGAGACCCAGTACTTC
. | TRBJ2-7 | TRBV12-5 | . | CASGLVRDFYEQYF | TGTGCTAGTGGTTTGGTAAGGGACTTCTACGAGCAGTACTTC
. | TRBJ2-5 | TRBV19 | . | CASSQRIQETQYF | TGTGCCAGTAGTCAGAGGATTCAAGAGACCCAGTACTTC